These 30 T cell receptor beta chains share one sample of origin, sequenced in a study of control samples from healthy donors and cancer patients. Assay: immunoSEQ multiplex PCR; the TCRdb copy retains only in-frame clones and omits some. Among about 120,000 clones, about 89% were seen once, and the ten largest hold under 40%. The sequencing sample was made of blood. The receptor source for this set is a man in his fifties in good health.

CDR3 DNA sequence: TGCGCCAGCAGCTTGGGGGACAGGGGAGATGGCTACACCTTC. Its protein is CASSLGDRGDGYTF. This rearrangement joins TRBV5-1 to TRBJ1-2, with 10 positions matching TRBD1. V shed 0 bases, J shed 6 bases, and the junction held 2 bases outside the gene matches. The length of the CDR3 is 14 residues. Germline values: CDR1 SGHRS, CDR2 YFSETQ.

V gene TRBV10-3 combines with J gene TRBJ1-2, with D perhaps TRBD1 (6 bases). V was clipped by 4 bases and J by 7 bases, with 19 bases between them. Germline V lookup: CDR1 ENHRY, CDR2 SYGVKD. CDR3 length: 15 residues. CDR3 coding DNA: TGTGCCATCAGTGGTGGGGGGGCTCAGAGCGGTGGCTACACCTTC. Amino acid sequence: CAISGGGAQSGGYTF.

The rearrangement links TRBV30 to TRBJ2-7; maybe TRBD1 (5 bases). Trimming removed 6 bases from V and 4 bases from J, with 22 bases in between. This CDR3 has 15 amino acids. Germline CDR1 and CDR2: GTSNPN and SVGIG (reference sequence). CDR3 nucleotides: TGTGCCTGTCACCCACGCCAAACAGGAGCTTACGAGCAGTACTTC. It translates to CACHPRQTGAYEQYF.

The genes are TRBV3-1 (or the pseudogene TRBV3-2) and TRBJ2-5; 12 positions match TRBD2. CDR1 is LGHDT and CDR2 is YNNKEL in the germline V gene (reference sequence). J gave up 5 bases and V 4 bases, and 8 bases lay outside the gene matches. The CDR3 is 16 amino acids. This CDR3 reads CASSLRTSGVWETQYF. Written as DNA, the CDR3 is TGTGCCAGCAGCCTTCGGACTAGCGGGGTATGGGAGACCCAGTACTTC.

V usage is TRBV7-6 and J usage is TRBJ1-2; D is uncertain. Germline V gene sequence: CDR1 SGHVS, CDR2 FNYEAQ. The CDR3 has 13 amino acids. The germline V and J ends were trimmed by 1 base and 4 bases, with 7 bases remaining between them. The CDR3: CASSLGGGYGYTF. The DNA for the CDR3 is TGTGCCAGCAGCTTAGGAGGTGGCTATGGCTACACCTTC.

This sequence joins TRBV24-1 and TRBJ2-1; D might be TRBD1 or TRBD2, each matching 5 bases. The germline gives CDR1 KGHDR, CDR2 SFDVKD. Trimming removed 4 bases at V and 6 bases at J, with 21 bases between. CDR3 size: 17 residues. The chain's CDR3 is CATSDQSGAGRFNEQFF. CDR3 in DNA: TGTGCCACCAGTGACCAGTCCGGGGCAGGGAGATTCAATGAGCAGTTCTTC.

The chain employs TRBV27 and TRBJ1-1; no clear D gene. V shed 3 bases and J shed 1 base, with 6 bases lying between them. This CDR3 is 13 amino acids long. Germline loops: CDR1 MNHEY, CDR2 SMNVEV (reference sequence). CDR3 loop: CASSFGPNTEAFF. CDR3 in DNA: TGTGCCAGCAGTTTCGGCCCGAACACTGAAGCTTTCTTT.

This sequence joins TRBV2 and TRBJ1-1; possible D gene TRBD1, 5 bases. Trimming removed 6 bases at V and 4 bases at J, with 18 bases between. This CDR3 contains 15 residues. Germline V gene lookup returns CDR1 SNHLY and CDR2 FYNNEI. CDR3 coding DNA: TGTGCCAGCAGCCTTACGACCGGGACCTTCACTGAAGCTTTCTTT. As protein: CASSLTTGTFTEAFF.

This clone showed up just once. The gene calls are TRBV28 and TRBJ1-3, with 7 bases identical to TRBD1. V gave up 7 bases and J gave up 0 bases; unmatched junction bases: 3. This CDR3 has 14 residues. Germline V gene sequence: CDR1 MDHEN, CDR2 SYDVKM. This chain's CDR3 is CASISGGSGNTIYF. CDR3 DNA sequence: TGTGCCAGCATTTCAGGGGGCTCTGGAAACACCATATATTTT.

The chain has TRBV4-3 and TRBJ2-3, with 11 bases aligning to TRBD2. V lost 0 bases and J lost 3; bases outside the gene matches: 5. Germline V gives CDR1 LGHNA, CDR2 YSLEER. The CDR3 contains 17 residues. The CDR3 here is CASSQDHSSGGTDTQYF. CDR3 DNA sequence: TGCGCCAGCAGCCAAGATCACTCTAGCGGGGGGACAGATACGCAGTATTTT.

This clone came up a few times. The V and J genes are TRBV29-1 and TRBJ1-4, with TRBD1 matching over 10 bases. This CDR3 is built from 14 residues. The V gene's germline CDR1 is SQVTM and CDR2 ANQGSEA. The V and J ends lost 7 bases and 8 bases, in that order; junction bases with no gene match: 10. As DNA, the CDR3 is TGCAGCGCCCATGAGACAGGGGGCAGCGAAAAACTGTTTTTT. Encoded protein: CSAHETGGSEKLFF.

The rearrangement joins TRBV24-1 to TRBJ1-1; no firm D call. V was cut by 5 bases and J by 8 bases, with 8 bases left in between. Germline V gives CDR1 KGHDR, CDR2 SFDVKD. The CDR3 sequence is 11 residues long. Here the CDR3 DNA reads TGTGCCACCAGTGCTGGCTGGGAAGCTTTCTTT. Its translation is CATSAGWEAFF.

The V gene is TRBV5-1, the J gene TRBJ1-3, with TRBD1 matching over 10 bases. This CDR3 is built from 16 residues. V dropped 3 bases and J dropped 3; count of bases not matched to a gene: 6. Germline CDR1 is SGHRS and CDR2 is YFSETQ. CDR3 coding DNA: TGCGCCAGCAGCTCCGGACAGGGGGTCGGTGGAAACACCATATATTTT. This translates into CASSSGQGVGGNTIYF.

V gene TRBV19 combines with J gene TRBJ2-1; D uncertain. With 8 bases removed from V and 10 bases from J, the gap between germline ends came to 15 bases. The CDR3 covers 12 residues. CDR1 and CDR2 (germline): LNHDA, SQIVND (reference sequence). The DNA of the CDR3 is TGTGCCAGTGAAAACGCGGTTGAAGAGCAGTTCTTC. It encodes CASENAVEEQFF.

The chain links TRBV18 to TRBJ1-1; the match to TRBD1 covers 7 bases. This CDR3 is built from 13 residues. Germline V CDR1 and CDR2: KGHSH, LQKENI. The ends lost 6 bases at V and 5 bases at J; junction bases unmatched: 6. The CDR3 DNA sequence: TGTGCCAGCTCCCAAAAGGGACAGACTGAAGCTTTCTTT. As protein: CASSQKGQTEAFF.

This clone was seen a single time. CDR3 sequence: CASLRDRNQPQHF. As DNA, the CDR3 is TGTGCCAGCTTACGGGACAGAAATCAGCCCCAGCATTTT. The chain couples TRBV2 to TRBJ1-5, with 7 bases fitting TRBD1. The CDR3 has 13 amino acids. The germline gives CDR1 SNHLY, CDR2 FYNNEI. Germline trimming cut 8 bases from V and 4 bases from J; bases unmatched to any gene: 5.

The CDR3 spells CASSYGLLYGYTF. The DNA of the CDR3 is TGTGCCAGCAGTTACGGATTGCTCTATGGCTACACCTTC. The rearrangement links TRBV6-5 to TRBJ1-2; D unresolved. CDR3 size: 13 residues. Between the trimmed V and J ends, which lost 2 bases and 4 bases, there was a span of 8 bases. Germline values: CDR1 MNHEY, CDR2 SVGAGI.

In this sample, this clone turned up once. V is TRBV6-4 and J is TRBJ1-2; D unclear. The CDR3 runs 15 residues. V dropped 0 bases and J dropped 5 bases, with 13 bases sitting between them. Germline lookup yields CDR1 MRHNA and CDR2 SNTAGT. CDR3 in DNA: TGTGCCAGCAGTGACTCTACGAGGGCCACGTATGGCTACACCTTC. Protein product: CASSDSTRATYGYTF.

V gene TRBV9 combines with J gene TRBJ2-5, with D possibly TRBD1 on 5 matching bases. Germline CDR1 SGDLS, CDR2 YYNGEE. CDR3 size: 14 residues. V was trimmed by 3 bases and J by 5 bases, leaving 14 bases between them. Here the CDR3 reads CASSALTDSETQYF. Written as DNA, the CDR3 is TGTGCCAGCAGCGCCTTGACAGATTCTGAGACCCAGTACTTC.

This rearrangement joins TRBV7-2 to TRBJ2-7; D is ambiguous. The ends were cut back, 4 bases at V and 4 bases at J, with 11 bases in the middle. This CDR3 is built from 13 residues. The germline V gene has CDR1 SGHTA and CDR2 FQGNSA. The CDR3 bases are TGTGCCAGCAGCTCCTTTCAGGTATACGAGCAGTACTTC. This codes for CASSSFQVYEQYF.

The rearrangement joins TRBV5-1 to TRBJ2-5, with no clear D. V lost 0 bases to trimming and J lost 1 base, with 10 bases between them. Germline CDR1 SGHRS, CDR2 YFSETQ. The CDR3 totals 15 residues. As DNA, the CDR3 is TGCGCCAGCAGCTTGGGGATGGGTATCCAAGAGACCCAGTACTTC. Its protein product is CASSLGMGIQETQYF. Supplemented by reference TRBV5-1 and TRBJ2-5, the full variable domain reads KAGVTQTPRYLIKTRGQQVTLSCSPISGHRSVSWYQQTPGQGLQFLFEYFSETQRNKGNFPGRFSGRQFSNSRSEMNVSTLELGDSALYLCASSLGMGIQETQYFGPGTRLLVL.

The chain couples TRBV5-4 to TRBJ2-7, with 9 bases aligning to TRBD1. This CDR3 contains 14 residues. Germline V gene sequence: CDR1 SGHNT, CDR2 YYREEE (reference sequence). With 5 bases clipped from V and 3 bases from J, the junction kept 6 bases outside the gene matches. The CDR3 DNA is TGTGCCAGCAGTTCCGGGACAGGGAGCTACGAGCAGTACTTC. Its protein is CASSSGTGSYEQYF.

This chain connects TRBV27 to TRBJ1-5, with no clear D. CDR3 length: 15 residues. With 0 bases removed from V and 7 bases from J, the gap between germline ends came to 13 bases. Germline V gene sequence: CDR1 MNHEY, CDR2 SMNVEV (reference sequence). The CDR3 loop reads CASSLSGVIGQPQHF. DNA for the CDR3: TGTGCCAGCAGTTTATCTGGGGTGATAGGACAGCCCCAGCATTTT.

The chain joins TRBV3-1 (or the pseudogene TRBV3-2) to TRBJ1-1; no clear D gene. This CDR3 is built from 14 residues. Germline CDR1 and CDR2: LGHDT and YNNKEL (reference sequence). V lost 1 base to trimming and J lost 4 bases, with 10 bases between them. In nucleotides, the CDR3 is TGTGCCAGCAGCCAAGTGGGAATTGGCACTGAAGCTTTCTTT. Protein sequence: CASSQVGIGTEAFF.

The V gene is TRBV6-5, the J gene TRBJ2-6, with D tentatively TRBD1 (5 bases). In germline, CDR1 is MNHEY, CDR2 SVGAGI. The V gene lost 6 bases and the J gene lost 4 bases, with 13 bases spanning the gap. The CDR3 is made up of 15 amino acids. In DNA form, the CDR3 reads TGTGCCAGCAGAATCCAGGGCGCCGGGGCCAACGTCCTGACTTTC. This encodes CASRIQGAGANVLTF.

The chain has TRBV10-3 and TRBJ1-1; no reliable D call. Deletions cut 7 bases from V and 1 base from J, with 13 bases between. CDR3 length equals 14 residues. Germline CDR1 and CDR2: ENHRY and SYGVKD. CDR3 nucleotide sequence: TGTGCCATCAAAACTCAAACGCCGAACACTGAAGCTTTCTTT. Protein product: CAIKTQTPNTEAFF.

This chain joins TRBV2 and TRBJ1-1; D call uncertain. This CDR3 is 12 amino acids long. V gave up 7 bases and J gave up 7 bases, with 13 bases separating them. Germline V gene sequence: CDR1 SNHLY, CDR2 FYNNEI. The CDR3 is CASKAALGEAFF. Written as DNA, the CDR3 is TGTGCCAGCAAGGCTGCCCTCGGTGAAGCTTTCTTT.

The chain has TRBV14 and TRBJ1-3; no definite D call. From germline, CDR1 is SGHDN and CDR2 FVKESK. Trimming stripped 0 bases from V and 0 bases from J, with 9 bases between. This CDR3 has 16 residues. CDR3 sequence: CASSQERVYSGNTIYF. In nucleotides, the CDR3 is TGTGCCAGCAGCCAAGAAAGGGTCTACTCTGGAAACACCATATATTTT.

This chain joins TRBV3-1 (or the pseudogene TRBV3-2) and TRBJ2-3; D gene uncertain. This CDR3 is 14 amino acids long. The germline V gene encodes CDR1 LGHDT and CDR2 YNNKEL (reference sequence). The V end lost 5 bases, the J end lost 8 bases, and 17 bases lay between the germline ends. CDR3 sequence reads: CASSYPTESPTQYF. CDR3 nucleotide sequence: TGTGCCAGCAGCTACCCGACCGAGAGCCCTACGCAGTATTTT.

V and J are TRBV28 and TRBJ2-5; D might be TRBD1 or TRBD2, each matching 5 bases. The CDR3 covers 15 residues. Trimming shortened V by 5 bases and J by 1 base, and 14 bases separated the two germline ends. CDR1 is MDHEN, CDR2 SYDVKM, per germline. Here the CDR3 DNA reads TGTGCCAGCAGTCGCCCACTGGGGACCCAAGAGACCCAGTACTTC. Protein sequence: CASSRPLGTQETQYF.